This TCR beta chain was documented in a study of T cell responses to AZD1222 COVID-19 vaccine. The study's findings and limits: A rise in Spike-specific TCR breadth and depth followed two AZD1222 doses. Vaccine-associated CD4 TCRs ranged over spike, dominating at 160-218 and 743-854.

Per germline, CDR1 ENHRY and CDR2 SYGVKD. V lost 0 bases and J 6 bases, leaving 11 bases between the germline ends. The CDR3 has 14 residues. Concerning this clone: Its antigen is not known.

Data came from immunoSEQ multiplex PCR; TCRdb stores just in-frame clones and leaves some out. Of about 120,000 clones in the sample, about 90% were seen once. The TCR sequence derives from an adult who received the AZD1222 COVID-19 vaccine. The genes are TRBV10-3 and TRBJ1-2; a possible D gene is TRBD1 (6 bases). The sample was peripheral blood, taken 28 days after the second AZD1222 dose. In nucleotides, the CDR3 is TGTGCCATCAGTGAGTCGATAGGGGGGGATGGCTACACCTTC. It encodes CAISESIGGDGYTF.